This T cell receptor beta chain comes out of a study of regulatory T cells in long-lasting Graves disease. Study details: Duration of antithyroid drug therapy among newly diagnosed Graves' patients was under 3 months.

In this sample, this clonotype turned up many times. CDR3 regions were amplified by Arm-PCR using iRepertoire HTBI primers to build TCR beta libraries. In TCRdb, the multiplex PCR reads were re-called with MiXCR into one record per CDR3 protein. The sample includes about 360,000 distinct CDR3 sequences, around 15% of them seen just once. This CDR3 has 15 amino acids. V lost 0 bases to trimming and J lost 9 bases; unmatched junction nucleotides: 4. Germline V gene data show CDR1 as KGHSH and CDR2 as LQKENI. Time point given: newly diagnosed GD, antithyroid drugs for less than 3 months. Scientists built the TCR library using RNA that was extracted from PBMCs. In addition, the sample was reused for a study of T cells in Graves' hyperthyroidism and ophthalmopathy.

The sequences come from peripheral blood mononuclear cells (PBMCs), collected at new diagnosis, from a patient treated with antithyroid drugs. This receptor was taken from a woman under 30 with Graves disease. This chain connects TRBV18 to TRBJ2-1; TRBD1 matches at 11 bases. CDR3 sequence reads: CASSPPGTGGSEQFF. The DNA for the CDR3 is TGTGCCAGCTCACCACCCGGGACAGGGGGGAGTGAGCAGTTCTTC. The complete variable domain, with remaining parts taken from reference TRBV18 and TRBJ2-1, reads NAGVMQNPRHLVRRRGQEARLRCSPMKGHSHVYWYRQLPEEGLKFMVYLQKENIIDESGMPKERFSAEFPKEGPSILRIQQVVRGDSAAYFCASSPPGTGGSEQFFGPGTRLTVL.